Below are 29 T cell receptor beta chains sequenced from a single sample in a study of T cell responses to AZD1222 COVID-19 vaccine. This table comes from immunoSEQ multiplex PCR, and its TCRdb copy is limited to in-frame clones, with some not included. The sample gives roughly 140,000 clones, 85% to 95% of which show up once; about 3% is in the top ten. The sample was peripheral blood, taken on day 0 of MenACWY control vaccination. These receptors all stem from an adult in good health.

The J gene is TRBJ2-7, the V gene TRBV7-9; D ambiguous. Germline V CDR1 and CDR2: SEHNR, FQNEAQ (reference sequence). The CDR3 runs 14 residues. V lost 1 base, J lost 2 bases, and 9 bases lay in between. CDR3 region: CASSLEESPYEQYF. As DNA, the CDR3 is TGTGCCAGCAGCTTAGAAGAGTCCCCCTACGAGCAGTACTTC.

The chain combines TRBV27 with TRBJ1-5, with TRBD1 matching 9 bases. This CDR3 is built from 15 residues. Germline CDR1 and CDR2: MNHEY and SMNVEV (reference sequence). V trimming: 3 bases; J trimming: 6 bases; junction bases outside the gene matches: 6. The CDR3 sequence is CASSFRTGGSQPQHF. CDR3 bases: TGTGCCAGCAGTTTCCGAACAGGGGGCAGTCAGCCCCAGCATTTT.

The J gene is TRBJ1-6, the V gene TRBV18; TRBD1 matches at 7 bases. CDR3 size: 17 residues. After removal of 0 bases from V and 4 bases from J, the junction contained 6 bases not matched to a gene. CDR1 and CDR2 from the germline V gene are KGHSH and LQKENI. The CDR3 sequence: CASSPPWAGGYNSPLHF. CDR3 sequence (DNA): TGTGCCAGCTCACCACCGTGGGCAGGGGGTTATAATTCACCCCTCCACTTT.

The gene calls are TRBV4-1 and TRBJ2-2; D may be TRBD1 or TRBD2 (6 bases each). V lost 4 bases to trimming and J lost 7 bases, with 16 bases between them. This CDR3 region has 15 residues. Germline V gene sequence: CDR1 MGHRA, CDR2 YSYEKL. The CDR3 reads CASSPPSGGGGELFF. CDR3 sequence (DNA): TGCGCCAGCAGCCCCCCTTCCGGGGGCGGCGGGGAGCTGTTTTTT.

This chain connects TRBV4-1 to TRBJ1-5; TRBD1 agrees at 7 bases. The germline CDR1 and CDR2 sequences are MGHRA and YSYEKL. The junction had 4 bases not matched to a gene; V was cut back by 2 bases and J by 6 bases. The CDR3 has 14 residues. CDR3 DNA: TGCGCCAGCAGCCAAACAGGGGTTCTTCAGCCCCAGCATTTT. Its protein is CASSQTGVLQPQHF.

The gene calls are TRBV3-1 (or the pseudogene TRBV3-2) and TRBJ1-6; D call uncertain. The V gene lost 4 bases and the J gene lost 12 bases, with 13 bases spanning the gap. CDR3 length equals 13 residues. CDR1 is LGHDT and CDR2 is YNNKEL in the germline V gene (reference sequence). CDR3 region: CASSLGRPGPLHF. The CDR3 coding sequence is TGTGCCAGCAGCCTAGGACGGCCGGGACCCCTCCACTTT.

The chain links TRBV18 to TRBJ1-5, with D perhaps matching TRBD1 (5 bases). Germline CDR1 reads KGHSH; CDR2 reads LQKENI. V shed 4 bases and J shed 0 bases, with 7 bases lying between them. There are 14 residues in the CDR3. The CDR3 DNA is TGTGCCAGCTCACAGGGGAATAGCAATCAGCCCCAGCATTTT. Amino acids: CASSQGNSNQPQHF.

This rearrangement joins TRBV7-6 to TRBJ1-1, with TRBD1 matching over 7 bases. Losses at the gene ends were 5 bases for V and 0 bases for J; bases not matched to a gene: 24. The CDR3 spans 21 residues. The germline V gene encodes CDR1 SGHVS and CDR2 FNYEAQ. This CDR3 reads CASSRRSLTGFYLNLNTEAFF. The CDR3 DNA reads as TGTGCCAGCAGCCGTCGATCTCTGACAGGGTTTTATCTAAATTTGAACACTGAAGCTTTCTTT.

V usage is TRBV7-3 and J usage is TRBJ1-1; D call uncertain. Germline values: CDR1 SGHTA, CDR2 FQGTGA. The ends were cut back, 3 bases at V and 4 bases at J, with 12 bases in the middle. CDR3 length: 14 residues. CDR3 protein: CASSFAARVTEAFF. The CDR3, as DNA: TGTGCCAGCAGCTTTGCAGCTCGGGTCACTGAAGCTTTCTTT.

The chain joins TRBV6-5 to TRBJ1-1, with D uncertain. This CDR3 contains 14 residues. Germline V CDR1 and CDR2: MNHEY, SVGAGI. V was pared by 0 bases and J by 0 bases, with 5 bases between. The CDR3 is CASSYSTVNTEAFF. CDR3 sequence (DNA): TGTGCCAGCAGTTACTCTACTGTGAACACTGAAGCTTTCTTT.

V gene TRBV5-1 combines with J gene TRBJ1-2; 7 bases fit TRBD1. This CDR3 is built from 12 residues. The germline CDR1 and CDR2 sequences are SGHRS and YFSETQ. After removal of 3 bases from V and 4 bases from J, the junction contained 0 bases not matched to a gene. Written as DNA, the CDR3 is TGCGCCAGCAGCTGGGACAGCTATGGCTACACCTTC. This gives the protein CASSWDSYGYTF.

The rearrangement joins TRBV4-1 to TRBJ2-1; either TRBD1 or TRBD2 may supply D (5 bases each). Per germline, CDR1 MGHRA and CDR2 YSYEKL. Trimming stripped 3 bases from V and 0 bases from J, with 18 bases between. The CDR3 spans 18 residues. The DNA of the CDR3 is TGCGCCAGCAGCCACCTAGCACAGCCAGGGAGCTCCTACAATGAGCAGTTCTTC. This codes for CASSHLAQPGSSYNEQFF.

V and J are TRBV13 and TRBJ2-7; 8 positions agree with TRBD2. The CDR3 length is 18 residues. Germline V lookup: CDR1 PRHDT, CDR2 FYEKMQ (reference sequence). The V gene end was trimmed by 2 bases and the J gene end by 6 bases; junction bases not matched to a gene: 18. The CDR3 DNA is TGTGCCAGCAGCTTACCCCGCCGGGGGGGCGGCACGAGGGGCGAGCAGTACTTC. Translated, it gives CASSLPRRGGGTRGEQYF.

The CDR3 loop reads CASSLEGWVTEAFF. CDR3 nucleotide sequence: TGCGCCAGCAGCTTGGAGGGCTGGGTTACTGAAGCTTTCTTT. V is TRBV5-1 and J is TRBJ1-1; no clear D gene. Germline-derived CDR1 and CDR2 are SGHRS and YFSETQ. This CDR3 has 14 amino acids. The V end lost 0 bases, the J end lost 5 bases, and 11 bases lay between the germline ends.

The genes are TRBV6-5 and TRBJ2-7, with D perhaps TRBD1 (5 bases). Trimming took off 7 bases at V and 0 bases at J, with 10 bases between the two ends. This CDR3 is built from 13 residues. Germline lookup yields CDR1 MNHEY and CDR2 SVGAGI. The CDR3: CASTSTDSYEQYF. CDR3 nucleotides: TGTGCCAGCACTTCGACAGACTCCTACGAGCAGTACTTC.

The rearrangement uses TRBV28 and TRBJ2-7; D not resolved. The length of the CDR3 is 12 residues. Deletions cut 2 bases from V and 5 bases from J, with 7 bases between. Looked up from germline, CDR1 is MDHEN and CDR2 is SYDVKM. This CDR3 is CASSLRVDEQYF. CDR3 bases: TGTGCCAGCAGTTTAAGGGTCGACGAGCAGTACTTC.

The chain recombines TRBV27 with TRBJ1-1, with unresolved D. Germline V CDR1 and CDR2: MNHEY, SMNVEV (reference sequence). The V gene lost 2 bases and the J gene lost 1 base, with 11 bases spanning the gap. This CDR3 region has 15 residues. CDR3: CASSLVRPGNTEAFF. DNA of the CDR3: TGTGCCAGCAGTTTAGTAAGGCCTGGGAACACTGAAGCTTTCTTT.

This clone showed up just once. The V call is TRBV9, the J call TRBJ2-5, with 7 bases aligning to TRBD1. The CDR3 runs 14 residues. Germline V CDR1 and CDR2: SGDLS, YYNGEE. V lost 4 bases and J lost 0; bases outside the gene matches: 3. CDR3 DNA: TGTGCCAGCAGCCTTGGACAGGACCAAGAGACCCAGTACTTC. Translation gives CASSLGQDQETQYF.

J is TRBJ2-3 and V is TRBV7-9; D call uncertain. This CDR3 contains 13 residues. Between the trimmed V and J ends, which lost 4 bases and 6 bases, there was a span of 11 bases. Looked up from germline, CDR1 is SEHNR and CDR2 is FQNEAQ (reference sequence). The CDR3 region has the DNA TGTGCCAGCAGCTCCGGCCCCGGGGATACGCAGTATTTT. Encoded protein: CASSSGPGDTQYF.

The chain links TRBV7-2 to TRBJ1-1, with TRBD1 matching over 7 bases. There are 14 residues in the CDR3. The V segment lost 8 bases and the J segment 0 bases; nucleotides outside the gene matches: 6. From germline, CDR1 is SGHTA and CDR2 FQGNSA. CDR3 loop: CASRQGVMNTEAFF. CDR3 coding DNA: TGTGCCAGCCGCCAGGGGGTCATGAACACTGAAGCTTTCTTT.

This clone was counted once. The chain is built from TRBV5-4 and TRBJ2-5, with 9 bases identical to TRBD2. The CDR3 totals 15 residues. From germline, CDR1 is SGHNT and CDR2 YYREEE (reference sequence). V trimming: 4 bases; J trimming: 3 bases; junction bases outside the gene matches: 7. The CDR3 loop reads CASSPQRGAKETQYF. As DNA, the CDR3 is TGTGCCAGCAGCCCACAGCGGGGGGCTAAAGAGACCCAGTACTTC.

The gene calls are TRBV3-1 (or the pseudogene TRBV3-2) and TRBJ1-6; D may be TRBD1 (6 bases). Trimming cost V 5 bases and J 7 bases, with 15 bases left between them. Per germline, CDR1 LGHDT and CDR2 YNNKEL (reference sequence). The CDR3 is 15 amino acids. As DNA, the CDR3 is TGTGCCAGCAGCTCGGACAGTATTGGGAATTCACCCCTCCACTTT. It yields the protein CASSSDSIGNSPLHF.

The chain combines TRBV6-5 with TRBJ1-4; D call uncertain. The germline V gene has CDR1 MNHEY and CDR2 SVGAGI. The CDR3 is made up of 13 amino acids. Deletions cut 0 bases from V and 4 bases from J, with 3 bases between. CDR3 region: CASSYSLNEKLFF. Written as DNA, the CDR3 is TGTGCCAGCAGTTACTCGCTTAATGAAAAACTGTTTTTT.

The CDR3 DNA sequence: TGTGCCACCAGTGACCCGGGACAGGGGAATGAGCAGTTCTTC. Amino acids: CATSDPGQGNEQFF. The rearrangement links TRBV24-1 to TRBJ2-1; TRBD1 matches 10 bases. The CDR3 length is 14 residues. V was clipped by 4 bases and J by 7 bases; unmatched bases: 3. Germline V CDR1 and CDR2: KGHDR, SFDVKD.

This clone has a single count. As the CDR3 is not closed by the conserved phenylalanine or tryptophan, this likely results from a read error. It is unclear where the CDR3 begins or ends on the DNA, so no DNA is shown, and the CDR3 is as TCRdb lists it. V usage is TRBV2 and J usage is TRBJ2-7; the table's D call of TRBD1 was not tested on the DNA. The CDR3 totals 13 residues, both ends included. The V gene's germline CDR1 is SNHLY and CDR2 FYNNEI. CDR3 protein: CASSEFRDRGPQC.

The chain links TRBV4-1 to TRBJ2-3; D is possibly TRBD1 (6 bases). V was pared by 1 base and J by 0 bases, with 14 bases between. Germline assignment: CDR1 MGHRA and CDR2 YSYEKL. The CDR3 has 17 residues. DNA for the CDR3: TGCGCCAGCAGCCAAGCAGGGAGACAGGCTAGCACAGATACGCAGTATTTT. Protein: CASSQAGRQASTDTQYF.

The chain couples TRBV28 to TRBJ2-1, with no clear D. The CDR3 contains 15 residues. Trimming removed 3 bases at V and 0 bases at J, with 9 bases between. Per germline, CDR1 MDHEN and CDR2 SYDVKM. Here the CDR3 DNA reads TGTGCCAGCAGTTTGACCCTGGACTCCTACAATGAGCAGTTCTTC. It is translated as CASSLTLDSYNEQFF.

The genes are TRBV27 and TRBJ1-2; 7 bases fit TRBD1. The CDR3 runs 16 residues. Germline loops: CDR1 MNHEY, CDR2 SMNVEV (reference sequence). The V gene end was trimmed by 6 bases and the J gene end by 0 bases; junction bases not matched to a gene: 10. The CDR3 is CASSRDRAAANYGYTF. The DNA of the CDR3 is TGTGCCAGCAGCCGAGACAGGGCCGCAGCTAACTATGGCTACACCTTC.

The rearrangement links TRBV9 to TRBJ1-2, with D possibly matching TRBD1 (5 bases). In germline, CDR1 is SGDLS, CDR2 YYNGEE. CDR3 length equals 12 residues. V shed 4 bases and J shed 7 bases, with 11 bases lying between them. The CDR3 nucleotides read TGTGCCAGCAGCCTCGGGGGGGGTGGCTACACCTTC. Translated: CASSLGGGGYTF. Using reference TRBV9 and TRBJ1-2 for the parts outside the CDR3, the full variable domain is DSGVTQTPKHLITATGQRVTLRCSPRSGDLSVYWYQQSLDQGLQFLIQYYNGEERAKGNILERFSAQQFPDLHSELNLSSLELGDSALYFCASSLGGGGYTFGSGTRLTVV.